This TCR beta chain stems from a study of T cells in localized non-small cell lung cancer. General study results and limits: Median around 62 top-100 tumor clones were shared with paired adjacent lung.

Method: immunoSEQ multiplex PCR; TCRdb's copy keeps in-frame clones and lacks some. The table records 30,000 to 45,000 clones, approximately 80% of them present only once. About this clone itself: Antigen unknown.

The CDR3 consists of 14 residues. Germline V lookup: CDR1 SQVTM, CDR2 ANQGSEA. Trimming cost V 7 bases and J 0 bases; bases outside gene matches: 4. This sequence originates from a male donor aged 60 or over with stage II lung adenocarcinoma. Sequenced here: peripheral blood mononuclear cells, sampled before any cancer treatment. The rearrangement links TRBV29-1 to TRBJ1-1; 11 positions agree with TRBD1. CDR3 sequence reads: CSGGQGDLNTEAFF. CDR3 nucleotide sequence: TGCAGCGGGGGACAGGGGGATTTGAACACTGAAGCTTTCTTT.